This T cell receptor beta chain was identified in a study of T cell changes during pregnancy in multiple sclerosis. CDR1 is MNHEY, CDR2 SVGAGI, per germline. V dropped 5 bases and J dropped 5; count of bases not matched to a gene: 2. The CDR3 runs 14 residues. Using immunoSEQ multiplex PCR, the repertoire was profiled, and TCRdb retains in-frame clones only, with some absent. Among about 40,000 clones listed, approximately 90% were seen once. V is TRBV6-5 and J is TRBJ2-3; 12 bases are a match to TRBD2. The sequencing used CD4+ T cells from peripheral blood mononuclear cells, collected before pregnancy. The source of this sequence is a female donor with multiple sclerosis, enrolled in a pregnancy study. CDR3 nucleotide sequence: TGTGCCAGCAGTCTAGCGGGGGGGCAAGATACGCAGTATTTT. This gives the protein CASSLAGGQDTQYF.